The 9 T cell receptor beta chains below all came from one sample that was sequenced in a study of T-cell memory formation after mild COVID-19. TCRdb fed the 5' RACE reads into MiXCR, producing one record per CDR3 protein. Counted here are around 470,000 distinct CDR3 sequences, 20% occurring once; the ten biggest clones make up around 8%. Sequencing was performed on PBMCs or a T cell subset sorted from them (not recorded which). The receptors shown here come from an adult woman who had mild COVID-19 (a few samples of this study predate the infection). Cell type and time point are not known.

The V call is TRBV4-1, the J call TRBJ1-5; D is ambiguous. CDR1 MGHRA and CDR2 YSYEKL come from the germline V gene. The CDR3 length is 17 residues. V shed 2 bases and J shed 4 bases, with 18 bases lying between them. The CDR3 reads CASSQSVPGVSNQPQHF. As DNA, the CDR3 is TGCGCCAGCAGCCAAAGCGTACCAGGAGTAAGTAATCAGCCCCAGCATTTT.

V usage is TRBV20-1 and J usage is TRBJ1-1, with D tentatively TRBD1 (5 bases). V was shortened by 2 bases and J by 1 base, with 14 bases between the two germline ends. The CDR3 covers 15 residues. Germline loops: CDR1 DFQATT, CDR2 SNEGSKA (reference sequence). CDR3 amino acids: CSARPGRGPNTEAFF. The CDR3 nucleotides are TGCAGTGCTAGACCGGGGAGGGGACCGAACACTGAAGCTTTCTTT.

The rearrangement joins TRBV4-3 to TRBJ2-2, with unresolved D. The CDR3 runs 17 residues. CDR1 is LGHNA, CDR2 YSLEER, per germline. V lost 0 bases, J lost 0 bases, and 11 bases lay in between. Written as DNA, the CDR3 is TGCGCCAGCAGCCAAGATTACGCAGACTCGAACACCGGGGAGCTGTTTTTT. Its translation is CASSQDYADSNTGELFF.

This clonotype turned up a few times. This chain joins TRBV9 and TRBJ2-2, with TRBD2 matching over 8 bases. The J segment lost 3 bases and the V segment lost 4 bases, leaving 5 bases of the junction unmatched. The CDR3 totals 15 residues. Germline V gene data show CDR1 as SGDLS and CDR2 as YYNGEE. CDR3 amino acids: CASSLAGGYTGELFF. The CDR3 DNA reads TGTGCCAGCAGCTTGGCGGGGGGATACACCGGGGAGCTGTTTTTT.

This clonotype was counted only a few times. The gene calls are TRBV5-1 and TRBJ2-1, with 8 bases that match TRBD2. The CDR3 runs 16 residues. CDR1 and CDR2 from the germline V gene are SGHRS and YFSETQ. J was trimmed by 3 bases and V by 1 base; bases with no gene match: 6. The chain's CDR3 is CASSLQAGVGYNEQFF. In DNA form, the CDR3 reads TGCGCCAGCAGCTTGCAAGCGGGAGTAGGCTACAATGAGCAGTTCTTC. Supplemented by reference TRBV5-1 and TRBJ2-1, the full variable domain reads KAGVTQTPRYLIKTRGQQVTLSCSPISGHRSVSWYQQTPGQGLQFLFEYFSETQRNKGNFPGRFSGRQFSNSRSEMNVSTLELGDSALYLCASSLQAGVGYNEQFFGPGTRLTVL.

This clonotype was observed a handful of times. The rearrangement links TRBV12-3 or TRBV12-4 to TRBJ1-2, with 7 nucleotides matching TRBD1. The CDR3 runs 13 residues. V lost 6 bases and J lost 4; bases outside the gene matches: 5. CDR3 DNA sequence: TGTGCCAGCAGCAACAGGGGCGGCTATGGCTACACCTTC. This codes for CASSNRGGYGYTF.

The chain's CDR3 is CASSWRLEHNEQFF. DNA for the CDR3: TGCGCCAGCAGTTGGAGACTAGAACACAATGAGCAGTTCTTC. The gene calls are TRBV4-1 and TRBJ2-1, with D possibly matching TRBD2 (6 bases). The V end was cut by 6 bases, the J end by 5 bases, with 14 bases between. The germline V gene encodes CDR1 MGHRA and CDR2 YSYEKL. This CDR3 comprises 14 residues.

This clonotype was observed a few times. The J gene is TRBJ2-1, the V gene TRBV15; D ambiguous. Deletions cut 5 bases from V and 6 bases from J, with 11 bases between. The CDR3 is 13 amino acids. CDR1 is LNHNV and CDR2 is YYDKDF in the germline V gene (reference sequence). As DNA, the CDR3 is TGTGCCACCAGCTCCCGGTGGGGCAATGAGCAGTTCTTC. Protein product: CATSSRWGNEQFF. The full variable domain, its missing parts supplied by reference TRBV15 and TRBJ2-1, is DAMVIQNPRYQVTQFGKPVTLSCSQTLNHNVMYWYQQKSSQAPKLLFHYYDKDFNNEADTPDNFQSRRPNTSFCFLDIRSPGLGDTAMYLCATSSRWGNEQFFGPGTRLTVL.

J is TRBJ1-1 and V is TRBV6-5; no definite D call. The CDR3 covers 13 residues. V was trimmed by 8 bases and J by 5 bases, leaving 15 bases between them. CDR1 and CDR2 (germline): MNHEY, SVGAGI. The DNA for the CDR3 is TGTGCCAGCGGCGATGGCCGAGGGACTGAAGCTTTCTTT. As protein: CASGDGRGTEAFF.